These T cell receptor beta chains were read from a single sample in a study of T cell responses to AZD1222 COVID-19 vaccine. Sequencing was performed with immunoSEQ multiplex PCR; in TCRdb, only in-frame clones are kept and a portion is missing. The table includes 95,000 to 150,000 clones, 87% detected once. The sample here was peripheral blood, taken on day 0 of AZD1222 vaccination. The source is an adult in good health. Both conserved end residues are part of each CDR3. D genes are given only for firm matches. Some rows have no size entry. The others give once, few or many, or a class for an expanded clone.

V	D	size	length	J	CDR3	DNA
TRBV7-9	.	.	14	TRBJ1-2	CASREVTYSRGYTF	TGTGCCAGCAGGGAGGTAACCTATTCACGGGGCTACACCTTC
TRBV20-1	TRBD2	.	11	TRBJ2-1	CSERAGVEQFF	TGCAGTGAGCGAGCGGGAGTTGAGCAGTTCTTC
TRBV5-8	.	.	17	TRBJ2-5	CASSLGRRVSAPETQYF	TGTGCCAGCAGCTTGGGCCGGAGGGTGTCGGCTCCAGAGACCCAGTACTTC
TRBV11-3	.	.	13	TRBJ2-3	CASSLRAPDTQYF	TGTGCCAGCAGCTTACGGGCCCCAGATACGCAGTATTTT
TRBV27	.	.	15	TRBJ1-4	CASSLAWGGVGKLFF	TGTGCCAGCAGTTTAGCGTGGGGGGGCGTAGGGAAACTGTTTTTT
TRBV4-1	TRBD1	.	17	TRBJ1-2	CASSRGQDYSGNYGYTF	TGCGCCAGCAGCCGCGGACAGGATTACAGTGGTAACTATGGCTACACCTTC
TRBV6-1	.	.	13	TRBJ1-2	CASSETGSYGYTF	TGTGCCAGCAGTGAGACAGGTTCCTATGGCTACACCTTC
TRBV27	.	.	12	TRBJ1-2	CASSSAGGAYTF	TGTGCCAGCAGTTCCGCGGGTGGGGCCTACACCTTC
TRBV4-1	.	.	11	TRBJ2-3	CASSQNSEQYF	TGCGCCAGCAGCCAAAACAGCGAGCAGTATTTT
TRBV6-2/TRBV6-3	.	.	13	TRBJ1-2	CASSYPGDYGYTF	TGTGCCAGCAGTTACCCAGGGGATTATGGCTACACCTTC
TRBV7-2	TRBD1	.	14	TRBJ1-1	CASSSRTGWTEAFF	TGTGCCAGCAGCTCGAGGACAGGGTGGACTGAAGCTTTCTTT
TRBV28	.	.	14	TRBJ2-7	CASRSAGRTYEQYF	TGTGCCAGCCGCTCGGCGGGCAGAACCTACGAGCAGTACTTC
TRBV19	TRBD2	.	15	TRBJ2-5	CASSPRTSGQETQYF	TGTGCCAGTAGTCCTCGGACTAGCGGACAAGAGACCCAGTACTTC
TRBV7-9	.	few	12	TRBJ1-5	CASSAWGKPQHF	TGTGCCAGCAGCGCCTGGGGGAAGCCCCAGCATTTT
TRBV4-1	.	few	14	TRBJ1-1	CASSQTQGNTEAFF	TGCGCCAGCAGCCAGACACAGGGGAACACTGAAGCTTTCTTT
TRBV5-1	.	.	15	TRBJ1-2	CASSLDAVANYGYTF	TGCGCCAGCAGCTTGGACGCTGTAGCTAACTATGGCTACACCTTC
TRBV10-3	TRBD1	.	15	TRBJ1-6	CAISDDRGSNSPLHF	TGTGCCATCAGTGATGACAGGGGAAGTAATTCACCCCTCCACTTT
TRBV11-2	.	.	15	TRBJ2-2	CASSLVGGSGGELFF	TGTGCCAGCAGCTTAGTTGGGGGAAGTGGCGGGGAGCTGTTTTTT
TRBV27	.	.	12	TRBJ2-5	CASRRGQETQYF	TGTGCCAGCCGGAGGGGACAAGAGACCCAGTACTTC
TRBV18	.	.	16	TRBJ1-5	CASSPAMEDSNQPQHF	TGTGCCAGCTCACCAGCTATGGAGGATAGCAATCAGCCCCAGCATTTT
TRBV9	.	.	15	TRBJ2-7	CASSVDADLSYEQYF	TGTGCCAGCAGCGTAGACGCAGACCTCTCCTACGAGCAGTACTTC
TRBV9	TRBD1	.	15	TRBJ2-1	CASSVRGQGYNEQFF	TGTGCCAGCAGCGTCCGGGGACAGGGGTACAATGAGCAGTTCTTC
TRBV3-1/TRBV3-2	TRBD2	.	15	TRBJ2-3	CASTPRGERGDTQYF	TGTGCCAGCACCCCGCGGGGGGAACGGGGAGATACGCAGTATTTT
TRBV5-1	TRBD1	.	13	TRBJ2-7	CASSLGEGAEQYF	TGCGCCAGCAGCTTGGGTGAGGGGGCCGAGCAGTACTTC
TRBV5-1	.	.	16	TRBJ2-7	CASSLAGVLNSYEQYF	TGCGCCAGCAGCTTGGCTGGCGTCCTGAATTCCTACGAGCAGTACTTC
TRBV5-6	TRBD1	.	14	TRBJ1-2	CASSTDRGQGGYTF	TGTGCCAGCAGCACGGACAGGGGACAAGGTGGCTACACCTTC
TRBV12-3/TRBV12-4	.	.	13	TRBJ2-7	CASSLSGTEEQYF	TGTGCCAGCAGTTTGTCTGGGACGGAAGAGCAGTACTTC
TRBV9	.	.	17	TRBJ2-2	CASSVQGEGGSTGELFF	TGTGCCAGCAGCGTCCAAGGGGAGGGGGGATCCACCGGGGAGCTGTTTTTT
TRBV5-1	.	.	11	TRBJ2-7	CASSSPYEQYF	TGCGCCAGCAGCTCCCCCTACGAGCAGTACTTC
TRBV18	.	.	15	TRBJ1-1	CASSPLAGVDTEAFF	TGTGCCAGCTCACCACTTGCAGGGGTGGACACTGAAGCTTTCTTT